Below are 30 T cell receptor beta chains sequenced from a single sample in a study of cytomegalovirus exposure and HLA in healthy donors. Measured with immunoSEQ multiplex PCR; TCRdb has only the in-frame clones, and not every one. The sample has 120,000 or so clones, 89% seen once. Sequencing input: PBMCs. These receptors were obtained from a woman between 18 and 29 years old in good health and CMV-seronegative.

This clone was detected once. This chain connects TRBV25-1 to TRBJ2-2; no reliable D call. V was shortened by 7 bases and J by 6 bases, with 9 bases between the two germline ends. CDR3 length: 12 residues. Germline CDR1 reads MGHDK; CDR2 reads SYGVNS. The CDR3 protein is CASTLTSGELFF. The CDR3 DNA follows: TGTGCCAGCACACTAACGTCCGGGGAGCTGTTTTTT. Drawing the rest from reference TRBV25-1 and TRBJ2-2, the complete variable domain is EADIYQTPRYLVIGTGKKITLECSQTMGHDKMYWYQQDPGMELHLIHYSYGVNSTEKGDLSSESTVSRIRTEHFPLTLESARPSHTSQYLCASTLTSGELFFGEGSRLTVL.

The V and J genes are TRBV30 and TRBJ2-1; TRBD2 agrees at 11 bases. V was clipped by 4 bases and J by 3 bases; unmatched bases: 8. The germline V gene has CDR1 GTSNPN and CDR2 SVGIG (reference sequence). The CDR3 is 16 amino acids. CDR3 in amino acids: CAWNRMGLADYNEQFF. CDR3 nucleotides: TGTGCCTGGAACCGAATGGGACTAGCGGACTACAATGAGCAGTTCTTC.

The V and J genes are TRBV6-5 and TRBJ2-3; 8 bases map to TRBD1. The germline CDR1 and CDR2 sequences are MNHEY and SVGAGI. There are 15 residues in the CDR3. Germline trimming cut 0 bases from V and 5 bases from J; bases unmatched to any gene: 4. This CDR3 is CASSYSIQGEDTQYF. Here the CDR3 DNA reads TGTGCCAGCAGTTACTCGATACAGGGGGAAGATACGCAGTATTTT.

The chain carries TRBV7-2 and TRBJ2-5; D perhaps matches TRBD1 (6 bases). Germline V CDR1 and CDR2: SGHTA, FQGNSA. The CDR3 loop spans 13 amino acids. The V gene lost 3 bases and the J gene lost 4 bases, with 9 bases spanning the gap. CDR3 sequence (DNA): TGTGCCAGCAGCTTCAGGGGTTCAGAGACCCAGTACTTC. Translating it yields CASSFRGSETQYF.

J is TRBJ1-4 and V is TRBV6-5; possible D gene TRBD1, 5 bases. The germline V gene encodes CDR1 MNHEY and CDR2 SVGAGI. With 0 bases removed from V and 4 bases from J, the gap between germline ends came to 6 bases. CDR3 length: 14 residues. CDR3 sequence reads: CASSYSGVNEKLFF. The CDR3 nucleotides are TGTGCCAGCAGTTACTCAGGGGTTAATGAAAAACTGTTTTTT.

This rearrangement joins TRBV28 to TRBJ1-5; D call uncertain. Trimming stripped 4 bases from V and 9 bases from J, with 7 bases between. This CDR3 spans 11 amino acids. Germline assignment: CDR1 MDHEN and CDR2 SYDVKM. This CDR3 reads CASSSRGPQHF. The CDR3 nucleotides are TGTGCCAGCAGTTCTAGAGGGCCCCAGCATTTT.

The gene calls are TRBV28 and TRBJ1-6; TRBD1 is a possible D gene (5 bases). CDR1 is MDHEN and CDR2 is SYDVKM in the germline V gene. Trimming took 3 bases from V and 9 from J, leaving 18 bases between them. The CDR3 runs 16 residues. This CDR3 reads CASSFTPTGDSSPLHF. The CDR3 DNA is TGTGCCAGCAGTTTTACTCCAACAGGCGACTCTTCACCCCTCCACTTT.

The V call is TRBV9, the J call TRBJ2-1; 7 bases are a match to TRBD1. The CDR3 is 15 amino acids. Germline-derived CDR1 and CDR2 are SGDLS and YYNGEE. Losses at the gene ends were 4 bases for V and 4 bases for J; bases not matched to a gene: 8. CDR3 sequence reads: CASSRGTVRYNEQFF. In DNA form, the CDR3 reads TGTGCCAGCAGCCGAGGGACAGTGAGATACAATGAGCAGTTCTTC. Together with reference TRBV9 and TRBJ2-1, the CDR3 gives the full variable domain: DSGVTQTPKHLITATGQRVTLRCSPRSGDLSVYWYQQSLDQGLQFLIQYYNGEERAKGNILERFSAQQFPDLHSELNLSSLELGDSALYFCASSRGTVRYNEQFFGPGTRLTVL.

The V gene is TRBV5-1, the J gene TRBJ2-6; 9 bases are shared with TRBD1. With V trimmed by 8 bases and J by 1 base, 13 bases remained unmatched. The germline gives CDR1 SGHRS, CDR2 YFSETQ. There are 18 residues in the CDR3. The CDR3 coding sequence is TGCGCCAGTACCCCCGCGGGACAGGGTACGTCTGGGGCCAACGTCCTGACTTTC. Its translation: CASTPAGQGTSGANVLTF. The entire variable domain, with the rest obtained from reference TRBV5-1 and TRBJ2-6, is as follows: KAGVTQTPRYLIKTRGQQVTLSCSPISGHRSVSWYQQTPGQGLQFLFEYFSETQRNKGNFPGRFSGRQFSNSRSEMNVSTLELGDSALYLCASTPAGQGTSGANVLTFGAGSRLTVL.

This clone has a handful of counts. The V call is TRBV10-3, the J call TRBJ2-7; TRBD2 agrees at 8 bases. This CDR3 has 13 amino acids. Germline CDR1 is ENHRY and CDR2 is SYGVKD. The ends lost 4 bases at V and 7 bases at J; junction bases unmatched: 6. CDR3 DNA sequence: TGTGCCATCAGTGCTCTGGGCGGGGGGGAGCAGTACGTC. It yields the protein CAISALGGGEQYV.

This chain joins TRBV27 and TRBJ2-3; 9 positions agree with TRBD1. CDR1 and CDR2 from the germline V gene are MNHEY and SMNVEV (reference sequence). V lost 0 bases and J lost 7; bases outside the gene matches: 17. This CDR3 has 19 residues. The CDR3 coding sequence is TGTGCCAGCAGTTTATCCGGGACAGGGAGAACCCTCCGCCCCTATACGCAGTATTTT. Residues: CASSLSGTGRTLRPYTQYF.

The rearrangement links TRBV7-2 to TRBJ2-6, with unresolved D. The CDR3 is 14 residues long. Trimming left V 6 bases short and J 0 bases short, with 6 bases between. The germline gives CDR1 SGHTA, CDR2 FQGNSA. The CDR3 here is CASRLSSGANVLTF. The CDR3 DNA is TGTGCCAGCAGGCTTAGCTCTGGGGCCAACGTCCTGACTTTC.

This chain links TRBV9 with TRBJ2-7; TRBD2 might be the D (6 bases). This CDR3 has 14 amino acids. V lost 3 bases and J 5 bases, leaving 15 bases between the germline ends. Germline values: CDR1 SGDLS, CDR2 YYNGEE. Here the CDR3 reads CASSGGTLGHEQYF. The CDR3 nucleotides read TGTGCCAGCAGCGGAGGGACTTTGGGCCACGAGCAGTACTTC.

The CDR3 sequence: CASSLASEGANVLTF. CDR3 nucleotides: TGCGCCAGCAGCTTGGCGTCGGAGGGGGCCAACGTCCTGACTTTC. This rearrangement joins TRBV5-1 to TRBJ2-6; D gene unclear. V was trimmed by 0 bases and J by 4 bases, leaving 8 bases between them. The CDR3 runs 15 residues. Germline V gives CDR1 SGHRS, CDR2 YFSETQ. Full variable domain (rest looked up from reference TRBV5-1 and TRBJ2-6): KAGVTQTPRYLIKTRGQQVTLSCSPISGHRSVSWYQQTPGQGLQFLFEYFSETQRNKGNFPGRFSGRQFSNSRSEMNVSTLELGDSALYLCASSLASEGANVLTFGAGSRLTVL.

This chain's CDR3 is CASRLAANTGELFF. The CDR3 DNA sequence: TGTGCCAGCAGACTAGCGGCGAACACCGGGGAGCTGTTTTTT. The chain carries TRBV6-8 and TRBJ2-2, with 8 bases matching TRBD2. The CDR3 has 14 residues. CDR1 and CDR2 from the germline V gene are MNHGY and SAAAGT. The V segment lost 6 bases and the J segment 0 bases; nucleotides outside the gene matches: 0.

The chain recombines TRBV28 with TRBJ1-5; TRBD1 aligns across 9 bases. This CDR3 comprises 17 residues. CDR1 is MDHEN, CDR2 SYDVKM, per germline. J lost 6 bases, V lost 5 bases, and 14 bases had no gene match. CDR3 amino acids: CASSPRDRDLAGQPQHF. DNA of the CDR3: TGTGCCAGCAGTCCCCGGGACAGGGATCTCGCAGGTCAGCCCCAGCATTTT.

The CDR3 DNA reads as TGTGCCAGCAGTTCAGAATCCTATGGCTACACCTTC. As protein: CASSSESYGYTF. The chain employs TRBV28 and TRBJ1-2, with unresolved D. CDR1 is MDHEN, CDR2 SYDVKM, per germline. Deletions cut 4 bases from V and 4 bases from J, with 7 bases between. This CDR3 is 12 amino acids long.

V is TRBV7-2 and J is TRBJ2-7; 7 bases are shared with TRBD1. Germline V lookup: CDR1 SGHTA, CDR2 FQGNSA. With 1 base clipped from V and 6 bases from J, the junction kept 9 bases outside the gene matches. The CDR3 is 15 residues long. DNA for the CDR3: TGTGCCAGCAGCTTAGTCCTTGACAGGGCCGCCGAGCAGTACTTC. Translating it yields CASSLVLDRAAEQYF.

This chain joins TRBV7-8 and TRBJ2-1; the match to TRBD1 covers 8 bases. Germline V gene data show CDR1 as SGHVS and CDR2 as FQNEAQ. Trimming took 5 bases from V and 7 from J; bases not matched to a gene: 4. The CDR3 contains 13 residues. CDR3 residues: CASSTRTGNEQFF. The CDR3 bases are TGTGCCAGCAGCACCCGGACAGGGAATGAGCAGTTCTTC.

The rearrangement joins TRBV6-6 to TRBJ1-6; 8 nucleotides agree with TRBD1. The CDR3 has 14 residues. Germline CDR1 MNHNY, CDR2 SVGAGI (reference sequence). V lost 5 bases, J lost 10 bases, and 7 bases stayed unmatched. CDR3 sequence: CASSATGVASPLHF. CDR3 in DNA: TGTGCCAGCAGTGCGACAGGGGTAGCATCACCCCTCCACTTT.

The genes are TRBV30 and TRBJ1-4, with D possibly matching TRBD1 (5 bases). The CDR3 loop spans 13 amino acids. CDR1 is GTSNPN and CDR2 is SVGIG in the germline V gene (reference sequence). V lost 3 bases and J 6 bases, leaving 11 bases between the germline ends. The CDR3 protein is CAWRAGKDEKLFF. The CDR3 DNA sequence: TGTGCCTGGAGGGCAGGGAAGGATGAAAAACTGTTTTTT.

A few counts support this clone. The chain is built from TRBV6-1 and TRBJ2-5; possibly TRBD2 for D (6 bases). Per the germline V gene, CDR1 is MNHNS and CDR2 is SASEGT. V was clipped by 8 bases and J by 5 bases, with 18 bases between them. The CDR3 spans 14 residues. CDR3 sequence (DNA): TGTGCCAGCCACCTAGCGCCGGACGCGGAGACCCAGTACTTC. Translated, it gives CASHLAPDAETQYF.

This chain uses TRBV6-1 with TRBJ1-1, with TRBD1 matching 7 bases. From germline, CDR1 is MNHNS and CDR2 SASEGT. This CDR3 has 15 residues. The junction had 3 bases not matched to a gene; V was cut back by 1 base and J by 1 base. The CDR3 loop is CASSEDAGGNTEAFF. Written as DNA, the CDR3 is TGTGCCAGCAGTGAAGACGCAGGGGGGAACACTGAAGCTTTCTTT.

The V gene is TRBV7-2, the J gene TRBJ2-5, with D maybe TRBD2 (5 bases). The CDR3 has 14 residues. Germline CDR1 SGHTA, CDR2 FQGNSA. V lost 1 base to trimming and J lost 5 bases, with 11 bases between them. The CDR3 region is CASSLGRREETQYF. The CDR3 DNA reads TGTGCCAGCAGCTTAGGAAGAAGGGAGGAGACCCAGTACTTC.

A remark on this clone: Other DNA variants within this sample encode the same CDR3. CDR3 in amino acids: CASSLQGTNEKLFF. In nucleotides, the CDR3 is TGTGCCAGCAGCTTGCAGGGGACTAATGAAAAACTGTTTTTT. The rearrangement uses TRBV5-5 and TRBJ1-4; possibly TRBD1 for D (6 bases). The V end was cut by 1 base, the J end by 2 bases, with 6 bases between. Per germline, CDR1 SGHKS and CDR2 YYEKEE (reference sequence). CDR3 size: 14 residues.

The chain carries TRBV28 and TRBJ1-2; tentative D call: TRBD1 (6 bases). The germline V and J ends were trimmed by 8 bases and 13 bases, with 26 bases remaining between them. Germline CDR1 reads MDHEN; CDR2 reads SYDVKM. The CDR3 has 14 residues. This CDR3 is CASEGGDPLPLGTF. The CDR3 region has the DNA TGTGCCAGCGAGGGGGGGGACCCACTTCCTTTGGGCACCTTC.

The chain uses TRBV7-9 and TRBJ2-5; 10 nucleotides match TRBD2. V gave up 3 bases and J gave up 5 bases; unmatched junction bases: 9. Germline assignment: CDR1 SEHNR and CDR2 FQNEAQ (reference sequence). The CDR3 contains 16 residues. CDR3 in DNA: TGTGCCAGCAGCTTGGCCATAGCGGGAGGCATTGAGACCCAGTACTTC. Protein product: CASSLAIAGGIETQYF. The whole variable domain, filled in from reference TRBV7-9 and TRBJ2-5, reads DTGVSQNPRHKITKRGQNVTFRCDPISEHNRLYWYRQTLGQGPEFLTYFQNEAQLEKSRLLSDRFSAERPKGSFSTLEIQRTEQGDSAMYLCASSLAIAGGIETQYFGPGTRLLVL.

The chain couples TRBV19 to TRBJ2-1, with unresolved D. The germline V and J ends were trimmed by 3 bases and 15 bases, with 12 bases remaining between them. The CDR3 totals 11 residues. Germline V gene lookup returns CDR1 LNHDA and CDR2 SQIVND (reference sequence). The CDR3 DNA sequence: TGTGCCAGTAGTATCGACTTTCACCCGTTCTTC. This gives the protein CASSIDFHPFF.

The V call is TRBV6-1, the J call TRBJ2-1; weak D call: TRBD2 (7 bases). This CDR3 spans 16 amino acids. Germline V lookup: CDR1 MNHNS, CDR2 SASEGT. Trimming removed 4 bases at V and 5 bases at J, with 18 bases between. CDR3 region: CASSAWGGAIHNEQFF. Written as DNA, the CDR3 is TGTGCCAGCAGTGCTTGGGGGGGGGCAATCCACAATGAGCAGTTCTTC.

The CDR3 sequence is CASSQDGGGYSGNTIYF. For the CDR3, the DNA is TGCGCCAGCAGCCAAGATGGAGGGGGCTACTCTGGAAACACCATATATTTT. The chain is built from TRBV4-3 and TRBJ1-3; 7 bases line up with TRBD1. Germline CDR1 reads LGHNA; CDR2 reads YSLEER. The CDR3 has 17 amino acids. Trimming took 0 bases from V and 0 from J; bases not matched to a gene: 5.